Here is one T cell receptor beta chain with its context. Antigen: not known. This entry belongs to a study of T cell responses to AZD1222 COVID-19 vaccine. Study outcomes and limitations: Clonal diversity may have been underestimated, and the donors were mostly white British, with more females than males. Epitopes outside B.1.351 and B.1.1.7 mutated regions reportedly drew nearly half of spike TCRs. Spike was spanned by vaccine-associated CD4 TCRs, with dominance at 160-218 and 743-854.

Sequencing was performed with immunoSEQ multiplex PCR; in TCRdb, only in-frame clones are kept and a portion is missing. This table has 100,000 or so clones, 88% appearing once. V dropped 3 bases and J dropped 0 bases, with 9 bases sitting between them. CDR3 size: 15 residues. Germline CDR1 is KGHDR and CDR2 is SFDVKD. The sample was peripheral blood, taken on day 0 of AZD1222 vaccination. V gene TRBV24-1 combines with J gene TRBJ2-3; no definite D call. The sequence was collected from an adult in good health. The CDR3 sequence: CATSDHRTSTDTQYF. CDR3 bases: TGTGCCACCAGTGATCATCGTACTAGCACAGATACGCAGTATTTT.